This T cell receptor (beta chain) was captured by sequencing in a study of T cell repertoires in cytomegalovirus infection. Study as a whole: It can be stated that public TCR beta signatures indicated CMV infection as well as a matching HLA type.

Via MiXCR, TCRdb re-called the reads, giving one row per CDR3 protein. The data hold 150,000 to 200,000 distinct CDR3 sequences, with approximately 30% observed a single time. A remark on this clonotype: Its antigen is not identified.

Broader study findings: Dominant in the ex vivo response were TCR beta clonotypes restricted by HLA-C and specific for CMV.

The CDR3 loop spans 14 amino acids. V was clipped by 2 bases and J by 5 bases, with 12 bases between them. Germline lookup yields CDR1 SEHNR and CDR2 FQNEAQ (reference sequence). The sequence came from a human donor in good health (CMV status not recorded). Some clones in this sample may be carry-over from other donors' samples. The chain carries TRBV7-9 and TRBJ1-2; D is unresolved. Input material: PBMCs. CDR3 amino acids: CASSLLPGRYGYTF. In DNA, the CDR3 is TGTGCCAGCAGCTTATTACCAGGTCGTTATGGCTACACCTTC. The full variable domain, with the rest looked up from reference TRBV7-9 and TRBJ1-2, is DTGVSQNPRHKITKRGQNVTFRCDPISEHNRLYWYRQTLGQGPEFLTYFQNEAQLEKSRLLSDRFSAERPKGSFSTLEIQRTEQGDSAMYLCASSLLPGRYGYTFGSGTRLTVV.